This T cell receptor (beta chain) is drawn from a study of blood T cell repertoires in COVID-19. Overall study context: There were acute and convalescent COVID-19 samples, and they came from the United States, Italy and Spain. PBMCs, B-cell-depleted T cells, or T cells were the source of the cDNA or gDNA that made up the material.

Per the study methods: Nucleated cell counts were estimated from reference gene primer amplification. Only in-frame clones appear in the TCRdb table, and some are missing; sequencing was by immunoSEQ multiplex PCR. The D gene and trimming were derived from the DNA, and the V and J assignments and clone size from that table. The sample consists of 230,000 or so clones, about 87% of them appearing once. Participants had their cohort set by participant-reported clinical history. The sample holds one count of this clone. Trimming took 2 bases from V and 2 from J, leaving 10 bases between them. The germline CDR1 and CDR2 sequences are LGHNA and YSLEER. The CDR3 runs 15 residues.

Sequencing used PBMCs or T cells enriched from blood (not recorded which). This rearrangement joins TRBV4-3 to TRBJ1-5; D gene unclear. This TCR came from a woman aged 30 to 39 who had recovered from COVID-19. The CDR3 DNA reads TGCGCCAGCAGCCAAAGCTGGCAGGGCAATCAGCCCCAGCATTTT. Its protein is CASSQSWQGNQPQHF.